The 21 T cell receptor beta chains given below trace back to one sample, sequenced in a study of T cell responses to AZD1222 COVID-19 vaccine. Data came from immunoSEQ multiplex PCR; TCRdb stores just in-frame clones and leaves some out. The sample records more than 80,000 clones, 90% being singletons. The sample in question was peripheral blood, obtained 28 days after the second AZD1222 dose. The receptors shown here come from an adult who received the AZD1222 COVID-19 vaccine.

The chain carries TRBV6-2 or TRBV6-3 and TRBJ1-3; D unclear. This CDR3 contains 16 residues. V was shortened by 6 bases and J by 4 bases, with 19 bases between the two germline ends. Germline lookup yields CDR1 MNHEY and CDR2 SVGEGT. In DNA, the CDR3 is TGTGCCAGCAGCCGGAGGACCGAGATCGGCGGAAACACCATATATTTT. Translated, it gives CASSRRTEIGGNTIYF.

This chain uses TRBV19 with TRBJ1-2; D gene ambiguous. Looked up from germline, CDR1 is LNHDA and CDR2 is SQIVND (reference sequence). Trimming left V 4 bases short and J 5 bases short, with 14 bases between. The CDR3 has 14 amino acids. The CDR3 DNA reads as TGTGCCAGTAGTACTGACACTTACGGATATGGCTACACCTTC. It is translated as CASSTDTYGYGYTF.

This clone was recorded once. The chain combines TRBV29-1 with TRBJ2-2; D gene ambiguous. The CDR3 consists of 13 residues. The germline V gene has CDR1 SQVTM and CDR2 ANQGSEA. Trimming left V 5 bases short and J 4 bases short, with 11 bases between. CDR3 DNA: TGCAGCGTTATTCGGATCCGCACCGGGGAGCTGTTTTTT. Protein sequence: CSVIRIRTGELFF.

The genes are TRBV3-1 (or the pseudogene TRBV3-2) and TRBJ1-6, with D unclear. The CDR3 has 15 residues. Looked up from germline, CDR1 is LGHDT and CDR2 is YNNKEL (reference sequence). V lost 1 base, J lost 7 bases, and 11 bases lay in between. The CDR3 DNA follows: TGTGCCAGCAGCCAAGGGTTTAACTACAATTCACCCCTCCACTTT. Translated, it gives CASSQGFNYNSPLHF.

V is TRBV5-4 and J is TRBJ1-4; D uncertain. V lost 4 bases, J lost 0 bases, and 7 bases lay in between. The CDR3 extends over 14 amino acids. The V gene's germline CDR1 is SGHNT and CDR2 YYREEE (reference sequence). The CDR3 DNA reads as TGTGCCAGCAGCCGCGGTGCAACTAATGAAAAACTGTTTTTT. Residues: CASSRGATNEKLFF.

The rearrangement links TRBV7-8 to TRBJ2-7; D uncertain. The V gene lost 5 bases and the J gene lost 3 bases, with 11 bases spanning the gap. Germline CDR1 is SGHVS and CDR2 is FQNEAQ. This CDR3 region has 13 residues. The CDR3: CASSVRRSYEQYF. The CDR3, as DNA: TGTGCCAGCAGCGTTAGACGGAGCTACGAGCAGTACTTC.

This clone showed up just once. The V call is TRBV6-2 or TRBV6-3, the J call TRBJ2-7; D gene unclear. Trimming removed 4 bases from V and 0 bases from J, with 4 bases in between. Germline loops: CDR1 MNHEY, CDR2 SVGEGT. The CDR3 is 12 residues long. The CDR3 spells CASSLSSYEQYF. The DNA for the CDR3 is TGTGCCAGCAGTTTAAGCTCCTACGAGCAGTACTTC.

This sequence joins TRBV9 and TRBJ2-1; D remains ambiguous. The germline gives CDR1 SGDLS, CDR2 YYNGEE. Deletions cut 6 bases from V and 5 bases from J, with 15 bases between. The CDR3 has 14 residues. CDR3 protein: CASTINQADNEQFF. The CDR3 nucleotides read TGTGCCAGCACCATAAACCAGGCTGACAATGAGCAGTTCTTC.

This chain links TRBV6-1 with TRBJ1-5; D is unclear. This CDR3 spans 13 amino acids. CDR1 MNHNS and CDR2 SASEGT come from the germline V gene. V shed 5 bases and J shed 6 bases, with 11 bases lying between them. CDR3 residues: CASSYDSIQPQHF. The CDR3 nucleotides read TGTGCCAGCAGTTATGATAGTATTCAGCCCCAGCATTTT.

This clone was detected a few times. The CDR3 DNA sequence: TGTGCCAGCAGCTCTGGGGGTGGTATCACTAGCACAGATACGCAGTATTTT. This translates into CASSSGGGITSTDTQYF. The chain is built from TRBV7-3 and TRBJ2-3, with D tentatively TRBD1 or TRBD2 (5 bases each). Trimming pared 4 bases from V and 0 bases from J, leaving 17 bases between. The germline V gene encodes CDR1 SGHTA and CDR2 FQGTGA. This CDR3 comprises 17 residues.

In nucleotides, the CDR3 is TGTGCCAGCAGCTACCTCGGGACAGGCAACAATGAGCAGTTCTTC. This codes for CASSYLGTGNNEQFF. The chain links TRBV11-3 to TRBJ2-1; TRBD1 aligns across 8 bases. Germline V gene lookup returns CDR1 SGHNT and CDR2 YENEEA. With V trimmed by 4 bases and J by 5 bases, 7 bases remained unmatched. The CDR3 contains 15 residues. Complete variable domain (other parts from reference TRBV11-3 and TRBJ2-1): EAGVVQSPRYKIIEKKQPVAFWCNPISGHNTLYWYLQNLGQGPELLIRYENEEAVDDSQLPKDRFSAERLKGVDSTLKIQPAELGDSAVYLCASSYLGTGNNEQFFGPGTRLTVL.

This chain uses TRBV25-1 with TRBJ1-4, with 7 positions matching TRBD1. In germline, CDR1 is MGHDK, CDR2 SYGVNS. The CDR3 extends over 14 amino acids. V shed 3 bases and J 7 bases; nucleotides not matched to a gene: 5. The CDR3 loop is CASSEPTGTEKLFF. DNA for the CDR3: TGTGCCAGCAGTGAGCCGACAGGGACTGAAAAACTGTTTTTT.

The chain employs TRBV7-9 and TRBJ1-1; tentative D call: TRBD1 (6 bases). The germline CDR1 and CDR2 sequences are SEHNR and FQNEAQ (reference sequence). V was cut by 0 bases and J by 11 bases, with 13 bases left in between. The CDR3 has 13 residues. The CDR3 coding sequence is TGTGCCAGCAGCTTAGCGCTAACAGGGTCTGCTTTCTTT. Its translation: CASSLALTGSAFF.

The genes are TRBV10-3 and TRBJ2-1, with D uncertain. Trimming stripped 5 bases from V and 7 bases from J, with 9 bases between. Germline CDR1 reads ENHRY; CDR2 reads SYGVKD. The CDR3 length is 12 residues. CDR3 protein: CAISTFGNEQFF. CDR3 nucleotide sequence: TGTGCCATCAGTACTTTTGGGAATGAGCAGTTCTTC.

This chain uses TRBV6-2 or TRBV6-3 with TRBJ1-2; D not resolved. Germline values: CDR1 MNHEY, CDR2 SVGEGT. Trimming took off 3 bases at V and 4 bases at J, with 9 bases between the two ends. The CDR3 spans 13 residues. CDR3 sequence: CASSYGAGYGYTF. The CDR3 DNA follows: TGTGCCAGCAGTTATGGAGCTGGCTATGGCTACACCTTC.

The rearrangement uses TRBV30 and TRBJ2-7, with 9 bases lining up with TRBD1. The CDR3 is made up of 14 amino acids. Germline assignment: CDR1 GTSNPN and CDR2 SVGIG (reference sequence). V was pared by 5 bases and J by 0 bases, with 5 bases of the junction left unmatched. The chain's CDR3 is CAWGDRANSYEQYF. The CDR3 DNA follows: TGTGCCTGGGGGGACAGGGCCAACTCCTACGAGCAGTACTTC. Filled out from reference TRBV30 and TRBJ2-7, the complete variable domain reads SQTIHQWPATLVQPVGSPLSLECTVEGTSNPNLYWYRQAAGRGLQLLFYSVGIGQISSEVPQNLSASRPQDRQFILSSKKLLLSDSGFYLCAWGDRANSYEQYFGPGTRLTVT.

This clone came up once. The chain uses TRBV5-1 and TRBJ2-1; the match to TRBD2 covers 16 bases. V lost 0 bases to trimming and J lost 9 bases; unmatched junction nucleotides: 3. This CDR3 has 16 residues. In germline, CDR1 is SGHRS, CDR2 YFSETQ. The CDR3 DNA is TGCGCCAGCAGCTTGGCGGGACTAGCGGGGGGGCCTGAGCAGTTCTTC. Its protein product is CASSLAGLAGGPEQFF.

The CDR3 spells CASSHANGGELFF. For the CDR3, the DNA is TGCGCCAGCAGTCACGCCAATGGCGGGGAGCTGTTTTTT. This chain links TRBV4-1 with TRBJ2-2; D uncertain. The CDR3 sequence is 13 residues long. CDR1 and CDR2 (germline): MGHRA, YSYEKL. V lost 6 bases and J lost 7, with 12 bases in between.

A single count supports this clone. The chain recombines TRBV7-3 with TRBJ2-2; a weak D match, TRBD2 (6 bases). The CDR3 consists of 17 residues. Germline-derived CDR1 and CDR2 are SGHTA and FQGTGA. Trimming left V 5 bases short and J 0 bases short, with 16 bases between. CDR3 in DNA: TGTGCCAGCAGCCGGGACTCCACGATAACGAACACCGGGGAGCTGTTTTTT. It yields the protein CASSRDSTITNTGELFF.

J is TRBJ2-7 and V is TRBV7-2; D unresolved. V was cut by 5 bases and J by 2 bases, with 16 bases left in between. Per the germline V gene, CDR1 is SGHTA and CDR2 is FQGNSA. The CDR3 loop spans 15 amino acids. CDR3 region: CASSPSKTRTYEQYF. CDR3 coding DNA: TGTGCCAGCAGCCCCAGCAAGACCAGGACCTACGAGCAGTACTTC.

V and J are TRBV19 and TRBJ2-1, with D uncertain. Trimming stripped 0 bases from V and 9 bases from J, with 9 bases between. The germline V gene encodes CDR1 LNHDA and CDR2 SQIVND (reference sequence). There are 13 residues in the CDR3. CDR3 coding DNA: TGTGCCAGTAGTATAGATCGATGGGGTGAGCAGTTCTTC. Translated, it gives CASSIDRWGEQFF.